This T cell receptor (beta chain) came from a study of shared clonotypes between healthy human individuals. The V and J ends lost 2 bases and 6 bases, in that order; junction bases with no gene match: 7. The CDR3 covers 14 residues. Germline CDR1 and CDR2: MDHEN and SYDVKM. Profiled with immunoSEQ multiplex PCR; TCRdb holds only in-frame clones, not every one. The sample consists of approximately 440,000 clones, approximately 71% of them appearing once. This sequence joins TRBV28 and TRBJ2-7; 7 bases line up with TRBD1. Specimen: PBMCs. This TCR came from a woman aged 35 to 49 in good health. Some clones in this sample may be carry-over from other donors' samples. CDR3 sequence: CASSLDRVVGEQYF. For the CDR3, the DNA is TGTGCCAGCAGTTTAGACAGGGTTGTAGGCGAGCAGTACTTC.